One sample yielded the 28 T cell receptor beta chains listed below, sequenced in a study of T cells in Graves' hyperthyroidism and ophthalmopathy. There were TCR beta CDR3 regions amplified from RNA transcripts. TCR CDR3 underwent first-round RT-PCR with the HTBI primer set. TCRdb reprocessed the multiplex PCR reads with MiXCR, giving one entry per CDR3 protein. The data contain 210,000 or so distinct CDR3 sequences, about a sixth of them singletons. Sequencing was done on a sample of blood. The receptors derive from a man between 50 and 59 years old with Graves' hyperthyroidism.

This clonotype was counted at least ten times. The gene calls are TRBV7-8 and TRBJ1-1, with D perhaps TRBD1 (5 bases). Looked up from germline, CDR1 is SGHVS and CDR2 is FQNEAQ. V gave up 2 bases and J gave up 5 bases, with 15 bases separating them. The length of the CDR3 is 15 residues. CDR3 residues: CASSLRGPSGTEAFF. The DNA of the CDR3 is TGTGCCAGCAGCTTAAGGGGCCCTTCGGGGACTGAAGCTTTCTTT.

DNA for the CDR3: TGTGCCAGCAGCACAACCCCCGGGGGAAGGGCCAACGTCCTGACTTTC. As protein: CASSTTPGGRANVLTF. The rearrangement joins TRBV7-9 to TRBJ2-6; D may be TRBD2 (6 bases). Trimming shortened V by 5 bases and J by 5 bases, and 16 bases separated the two germline ends. The CDR3 covers 16 residues. Germline V CDR1 and CDR2: SEHNR, FQNEAQ (reference sequence).

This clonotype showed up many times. CDR3 protein: CASSGTTDTQYF. For the CDR3, the DNA is TGTGCCAGCAGCGGGACCACAGATACGCAGTATTTT. The rearrangement links TRBV27 to TRBJ2-3; D is tentatively TRBD1 or TRBD2 (5 bases each). V shed 6 bases and J shed 2 bases, with 6 bases lying between them. The CDR3 is 12 residues long. Germline V lookup: CDR1 MNHEY, CDR2 SMNVEV (reference sequence).

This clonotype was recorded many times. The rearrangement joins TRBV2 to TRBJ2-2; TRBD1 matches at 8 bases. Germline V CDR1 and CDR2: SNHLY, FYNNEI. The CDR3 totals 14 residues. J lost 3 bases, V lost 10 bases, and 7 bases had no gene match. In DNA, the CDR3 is TGTGCCAACCGGGACAGGTCGGACACCGGGGAGCTGTTTTTT. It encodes CANRDRSDTGELFF. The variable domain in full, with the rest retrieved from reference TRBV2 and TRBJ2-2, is EPEVTQTPSHQVTQMGQEVILRCVPISNHLYFYWYRQILGQKVEFLVSFYNNEISEKSEIFDDQFSVERPDGSNFTLKIRSTKLEDSAMYFCANRDRSDTGELFFGEGSRLTVL.

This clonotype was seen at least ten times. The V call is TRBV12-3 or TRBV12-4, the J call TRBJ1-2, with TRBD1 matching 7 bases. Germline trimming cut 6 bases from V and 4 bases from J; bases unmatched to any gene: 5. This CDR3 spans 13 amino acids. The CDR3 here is CASSPGGVYGYTF. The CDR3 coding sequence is TGTGCCAGCAGCCCAGGGGGGGTCTATGGCTACACCTTC.

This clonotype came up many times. The CDR3 loop reads CASSEHRATNEKLFF. The CDR3 region has the DNA TGTGCCAGCAGTGAACACAGAGCAACTAATGAAAAACTGTTTTTT. The chain uses TRBV6-1 and TRBJ1-4; D call uncertain. CDR1 and CDR2 from the germline V gene are MNHNS and SASEGT. CDR3 size: 15 residues. V lost 2 bases, J lost 0 bases, and 7 bases lay in between.

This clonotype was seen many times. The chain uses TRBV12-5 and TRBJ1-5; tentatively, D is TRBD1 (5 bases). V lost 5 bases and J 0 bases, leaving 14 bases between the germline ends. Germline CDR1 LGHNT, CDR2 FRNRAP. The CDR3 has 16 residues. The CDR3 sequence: CASGRGSRDSNQPQHF. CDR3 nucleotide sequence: TGTGCTAGTGGTCGGGGGTCTAGGGATAGCAATCAGCCCCAGCATTTT. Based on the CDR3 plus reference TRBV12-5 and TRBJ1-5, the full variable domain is DARVTQTPRHKVTEMGQEVTMRCQPILGHNTVFWYRQTMMQGLELLAYFRNRAPLDDSGMPKDRFSAEMPDATLATLKIQPSEPRDSAVYFCASGRGSRDSNQPQHFGDGTRLSIL.

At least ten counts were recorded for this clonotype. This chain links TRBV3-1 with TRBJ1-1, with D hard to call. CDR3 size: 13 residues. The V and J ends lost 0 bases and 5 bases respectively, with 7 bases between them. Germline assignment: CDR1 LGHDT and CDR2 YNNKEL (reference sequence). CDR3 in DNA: TGTGCCAGCAGCCAAGATACACAGACTGAAGCTTTCTTT. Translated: CASSQDTQTEAFF.

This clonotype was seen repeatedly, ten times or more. CDR3: CSVEPGPADTQYF. The CDR3 bases are TGCAGCGTTGAACCGGGACCCGCGGATACGCAGTATTTT. V is TRBV29-1 and J is TRBJ2-3; possibly TRBD1 or TRBD2 for D (5 bases each). The CDR3 spans 13 residues. V gave up 2 bases and J gave up 6 bases, with 12 bases separating them. Germline V CDR1 and CDR2: SQVTM, ANQGSEA.

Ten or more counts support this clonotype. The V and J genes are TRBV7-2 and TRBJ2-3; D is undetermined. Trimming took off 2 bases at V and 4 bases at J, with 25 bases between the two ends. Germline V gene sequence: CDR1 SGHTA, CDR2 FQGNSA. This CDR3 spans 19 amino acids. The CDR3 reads CASSLPRLAFVASPDTQYF. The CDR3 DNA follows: TGTGCCAGCAGCTTACCCCGTTTGGCGTTTGTGGCTTCCCCAGATACGCAGTATTTT.

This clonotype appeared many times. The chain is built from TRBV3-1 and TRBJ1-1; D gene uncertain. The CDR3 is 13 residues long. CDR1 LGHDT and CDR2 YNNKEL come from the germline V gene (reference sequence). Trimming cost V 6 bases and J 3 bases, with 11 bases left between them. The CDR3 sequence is CASSRRGDTEAFF. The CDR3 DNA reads TGTGCCAGCAGTCGCCGTGGGGACACTGAAGCTTTCTTT.

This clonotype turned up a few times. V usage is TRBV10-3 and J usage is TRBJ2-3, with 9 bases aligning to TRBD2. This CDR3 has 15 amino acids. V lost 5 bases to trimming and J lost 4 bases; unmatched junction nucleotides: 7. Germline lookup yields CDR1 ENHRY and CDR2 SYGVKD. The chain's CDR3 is CAISPSGNRADTQYF. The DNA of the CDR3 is TGTGCCATCAGTCCTAGCGGGAATCGGGCAGATACGCAGTATTTT.

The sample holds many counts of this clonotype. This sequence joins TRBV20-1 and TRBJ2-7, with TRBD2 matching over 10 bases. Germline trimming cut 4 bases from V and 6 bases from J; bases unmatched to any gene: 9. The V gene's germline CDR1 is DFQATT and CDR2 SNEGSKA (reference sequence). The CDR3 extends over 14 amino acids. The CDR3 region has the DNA TGCAGTGCTACACCTAGCGGGAGAACACGCGAGCAGTACTTC. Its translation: CSATPSGRTREQYF.

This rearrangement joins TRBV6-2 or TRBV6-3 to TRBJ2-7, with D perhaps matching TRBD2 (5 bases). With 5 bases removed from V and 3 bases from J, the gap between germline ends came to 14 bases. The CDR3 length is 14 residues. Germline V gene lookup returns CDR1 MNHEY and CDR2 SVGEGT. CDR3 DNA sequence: TGTGCCAGCAGTACCCCCTGGGCGGGCTACGAGCAGTACTTC. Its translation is CASSTPWAGYEQYF.

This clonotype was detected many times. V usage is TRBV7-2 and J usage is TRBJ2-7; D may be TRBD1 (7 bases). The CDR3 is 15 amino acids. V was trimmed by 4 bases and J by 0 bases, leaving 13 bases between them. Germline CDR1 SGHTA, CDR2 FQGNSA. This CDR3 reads CASSYQGGGSYEQYF. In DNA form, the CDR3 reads TGTGCCAGCAGCTACCAGGGGGGAGGCTCCTACGAGCAGTACTTC.

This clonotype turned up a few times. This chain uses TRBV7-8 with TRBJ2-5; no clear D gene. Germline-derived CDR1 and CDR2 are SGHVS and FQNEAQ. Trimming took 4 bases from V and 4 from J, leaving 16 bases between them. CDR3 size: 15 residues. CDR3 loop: CASSSPAVGGETQYF. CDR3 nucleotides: TGTGCCAGCAGCTCCCCCGCAGTGGGTGGAGAGACCCAGTACTTC.

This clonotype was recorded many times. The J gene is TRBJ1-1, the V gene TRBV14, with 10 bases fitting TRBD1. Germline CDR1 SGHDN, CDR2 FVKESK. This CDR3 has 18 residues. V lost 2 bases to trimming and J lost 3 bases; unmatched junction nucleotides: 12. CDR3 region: CASSQIGRFGTGDTEAFF. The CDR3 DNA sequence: TGTGCCAGCAGCCAAATTGGTCGTTTCGGGACAGGGGACACTGAAGCTTTCTTT.

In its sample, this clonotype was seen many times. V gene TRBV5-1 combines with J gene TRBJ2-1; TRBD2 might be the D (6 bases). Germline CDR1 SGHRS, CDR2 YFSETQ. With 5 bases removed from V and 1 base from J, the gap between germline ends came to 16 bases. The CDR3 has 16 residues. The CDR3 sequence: CASSPGGGWSYNEQFF. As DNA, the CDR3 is TGCGCCAGCAGTCCCGGGGGTGGGTGGTCCTACAATGAGCAGTTCTTC.

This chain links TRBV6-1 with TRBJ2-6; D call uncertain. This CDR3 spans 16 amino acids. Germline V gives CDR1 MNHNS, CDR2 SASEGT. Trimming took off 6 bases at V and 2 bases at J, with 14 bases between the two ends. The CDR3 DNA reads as TGTGCCAGCAGAGGCGGTCGGGTGGCTGGGGCCAACGTCCTGACTTTC. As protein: CASRGGRVAGANVLTF.

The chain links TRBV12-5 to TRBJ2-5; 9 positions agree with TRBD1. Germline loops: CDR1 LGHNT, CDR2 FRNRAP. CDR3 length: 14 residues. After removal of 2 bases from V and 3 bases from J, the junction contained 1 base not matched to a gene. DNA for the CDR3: TGTGCTAGTGGTTTGTGGACAGGGGAAGAGACCCAGTACTTC. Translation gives CASGLWTGEETQYF.

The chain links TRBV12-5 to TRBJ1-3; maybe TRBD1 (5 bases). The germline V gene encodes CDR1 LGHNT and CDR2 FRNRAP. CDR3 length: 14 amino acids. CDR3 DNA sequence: TGTGAAGGAGGGGCAAGCTTCTCTGGAAACACCATATATTTT. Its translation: CEGGASFSGNTIYF.

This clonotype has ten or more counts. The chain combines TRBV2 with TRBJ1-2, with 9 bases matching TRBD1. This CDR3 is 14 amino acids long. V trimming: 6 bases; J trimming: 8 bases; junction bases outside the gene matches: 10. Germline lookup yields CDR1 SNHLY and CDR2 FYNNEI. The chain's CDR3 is CASRSFLTGGGYTF. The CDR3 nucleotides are TGTGCCAGCAGATCCTTCCTGACAGGGGGAGGCTACACCTTC.

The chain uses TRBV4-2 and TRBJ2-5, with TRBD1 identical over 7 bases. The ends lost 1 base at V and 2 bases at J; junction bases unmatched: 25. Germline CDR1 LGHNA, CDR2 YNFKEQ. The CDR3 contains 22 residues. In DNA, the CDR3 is TGTGCCAGCAGCCAAGGAGCCATCTTCCAGTCCACGAACAGGGGAAGGCAAGAGACCCAGTACTTC. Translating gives CASSQGAIFQSTNRGRQETQYF.

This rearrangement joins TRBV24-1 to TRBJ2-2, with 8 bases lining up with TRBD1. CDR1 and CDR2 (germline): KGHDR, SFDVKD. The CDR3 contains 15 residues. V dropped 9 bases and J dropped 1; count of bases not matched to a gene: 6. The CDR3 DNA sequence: TGTGCCACCGGGACAGGAGAGATGAACACCGGGGAGCTGTTTTTT. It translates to CATGTGEMNTGELFF.

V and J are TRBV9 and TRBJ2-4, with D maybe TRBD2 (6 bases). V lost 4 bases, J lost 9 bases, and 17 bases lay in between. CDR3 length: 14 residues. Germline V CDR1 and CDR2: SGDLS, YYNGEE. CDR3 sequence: CASSPEVGRGIQYF. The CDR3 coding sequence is TGTGCCAGCAGCCCCGAGGTGGGGCGGGGCATTCAGTACTTC.

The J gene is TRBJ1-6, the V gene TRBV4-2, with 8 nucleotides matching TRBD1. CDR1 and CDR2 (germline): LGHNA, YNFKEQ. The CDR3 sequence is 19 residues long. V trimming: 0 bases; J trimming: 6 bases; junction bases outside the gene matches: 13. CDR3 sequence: CASSQDLAGGVGGNSPLHF. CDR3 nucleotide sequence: TGTGCCAGCAGCCAAGATCTGGCAGGGGGCGTCGGCGGTAATTCACCCCTCCACTTT.

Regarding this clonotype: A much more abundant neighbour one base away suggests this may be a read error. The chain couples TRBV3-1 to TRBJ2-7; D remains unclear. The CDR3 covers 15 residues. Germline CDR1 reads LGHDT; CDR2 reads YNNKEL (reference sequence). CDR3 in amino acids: CAGSQDLGPLGEQYF. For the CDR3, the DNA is TGTGCCGGCAGCCAAGATTTAGGTCCGCTGGGTGAGCAGTACTTC.

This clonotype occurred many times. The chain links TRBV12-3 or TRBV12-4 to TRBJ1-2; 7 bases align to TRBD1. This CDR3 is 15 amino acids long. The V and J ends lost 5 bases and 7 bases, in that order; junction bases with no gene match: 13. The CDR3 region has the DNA TGTGCCAGCAGTAGATGGGCCGAAGGGGGCCTTGGCTACACCTTC. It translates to CASSRWAEGGLGYTF.